The rows below give T cell receptor beta chains drawn from one sample of a study of blood T cells in healthy people across ages. TCRdb re-called the 5' RACE reads with MiXCR, one entry per CDR3 protein. This sample yields under 2,000,000 distinct CDR3 sequences, of which roughly 52% are seen a single time; less than 2.5% belongs to the top ten. Sequenced: blood. The receptors derive from a woman in her forties in good health. Both conserved end residues are part of each CDR3. D genes are given only for firm matches. Part of the rows lack a size; the others show once, few, many or a class for expanded clones.

TGTGCCAGCACCGAAGTGCATAATTCACCCCTCCACTTT,CASTEVHNSPLHF,TRBV7-9,TRBJ1-6,few,-
TGTGCCAGCAGTAATGATCCGGGATGCGGAAATGAAAAACTGTTTTTT,CASSNDPGCGNEKLFF,TRBV6-1,TRBJ1-4,once,-
TGTGCCAGCAGTTCCCTGGGGAAGGTGCGGACTCAAGCTTTCTTT,CASSSLGKVRTQAFF,TRBV28,TRBJ1-1,-,-
TGTGCCAGCAGCTTATACAGAGGCAATGAGCAGTTCTTC,CASSLYRGNEQFF,TRBV7-3,TRBJ2-1,many,-
TGCAGTGCTTCACCCGCGACTAGCGGGCGTTACAATGAGCAGTTCTTC,CSASPATSGRYNEQFF,TRBV20-1,TRBJ2-1,few,TRBD2
TGCAGCGTTGAAGCAGGGGGGCGAGATACGCAGTATTTT,CSVEAGGRDTQYF,TRBV29-1,TRBJ2-3,-,-
TGTGCCAGCAGCCGAACCGACAGGGGGAATTCACCCCTCCACTTT,CASSRTDRGNSPLHF,TRBV14,TRBJ1-6,-,TRBD1
TGCAGTGCTAGACAGGTCGGGGGCTACACCTTC,CSARQVGGYTF,TRBV20-1,TRBJ1-2,-,-
TGTACCAGCAGCCCTCGGACCGCCTCTAATGAAAAACTGTTTTTT,CTSSPRTASNEKLFF,TRBV27,TRBJ1-4,-,-
TGTGCCAGCAGCTCGGCGAGGGGTTCCCTCCAAGAGACCCAGTACTTC,CASSSARGSLQETQYF,TRBV5-4,TRBJ2-5,once,-
TGTGCCAGCAGCTTGCGCAGGGGCGATTCGGAGACCCAGTACTTC,CASSLRRGDSETQYF,TRBV7-8,TRBJ2-5,once,-
TGCAGTGCTAGAAGGGGGACCTCAACTAATGAAAAACTGTTTTTT,CSARRGTSTNEKLFF,TRBV20-1,TRBJ1-4,many,-
TGTGCCAGCAGTTTCGGACTAGCGGGGGGCCCTAGCACAGATACGCAGTATTTT,CASSFGLAGGPSTDTQYF,TRBV12-3/TRBV12-4,TRBJ2-3,-,TRBD2
TGTGCCAGCAGTTTAAGGGTAGGGGGGGGTGAGACCCAGTACTTC,CASSLRVGGGETQYF,TRBV12-3/TRBV12-4,TRBJ2-5,-,-
TGTGCCAGCAGTTATACAGGGTTTTCCCGGGAGCAGTACTTC,CASSYTGFSREQYF,TRBV12-3/TRBV12-4,TRBJ2-7,-,-